The sample holds a few counts of the clone carrying this T cell receptor (beta chain). PCR employed 60 Vbeta and 13 Jbeta primers. TCRdb's copy holds only in-frame clones and misses some; the assay was immunoSEQ multiplex PCR. The top ten clones hold about 6% of a sample with some 120,000 clones, about 9.4% of them seen once. The data derive from a study of cytomegalovirus exposure and HLA in healthy donors. The germline V gene encodes CDR1 MGHDK and CDR2 SYGVNS. This CDR3 contains 16 residues. The ends lost 1 base at V and 5 bases at J; junction bases unmatched: 7. The chain uses TRBV25-1 and TRBJ2-2, with 7 positions matching TRBD2. Source material: PBMCs. The sequence derives from a woman between 40 and 55 years old in good health and CMV-seropositive. This CDR3 reads CASSEWGSGGTGELFF. The CDR3 DNA reads TGTGCCAGCAGTGAATGGGGGTCCGGGGGGACCGGGGAGCTGTTTTTT.